This T cell receptor (beta chain) originates from a study of CD8+CD57+ T cells in acquired aplastic anemia. Overall study context: Sorted cells (CD4+ and CD8+) yielded DNA amounts that averaged roughly 3.5 ug.

Genomic DNA was employed as the template in profiling TCR beta VDJ and CDR3. TCRdb fed the reads into MiXCR, producing one record per CDR3 protein. The repertoire holds 160,000 or so distinct CDR3 sequences, with 60% to 80% as singletons. This CDR3 spans 13 amino acids. Per the germline V gene, CDR1 is SGHNT and CDR2 is YYREEE (reference sequence). Trimming removed 6 bases from V and 0 bases from J, with 9 bases in between. Study-level points and caveats: Levels of CD8+ Simpson's diversity were not significantly distinct in patients versus controls. Overlap between patients and controls comprised 25 to 30 CD8+ CDR3 sequences.

As to this clonotype: Its antigen is as yet unknown.

Only patients with CD8+CD57+ cell expansion on flow cytometry were chosen for sequencing. Every patient had severe acquired aplastic anemia. This clonotype was sampled from a human donor with aplastic anemia. This chain joins TRBV5-4 and TRBJ1-1; perhaps TRBD1 as D (5 bases). Sample: sorted CD4+, CD8+, or CD8+CD57+ T cells (not recorded which) from PBMCs. CDR3 nucleotide sequence: TGTGCCAGCACGACAGCCCTGAACACTGAAGCTTTCTTT. It is translated as CASTTALNTEAFF.